This passage covers 28 T cell receptor beta chains from one sample sequenced in a study of T cells after yellow fever vaccination. TCRdb ran MiXCR on the 5' RACE reads and lists one entry per CDR3 protein. Of around 550,000 distinct CDR3 sequences listed, 15% to 20% are singletons. Sample: PBMCs, taken 15 days after the yellow fever booster vaccination. The source of these receptors is a man aged 25 to 40 who received the YFV17D yellow fever vaccine.

CDR3: CASSLGGLIQTQYF. In nucleotides, the CDR3 is TGTGCCAGCAGCTTAGGAGGGCTAATCCAGACCCAGTACTTC. The gene calls are TRBV7-6 and TRBJ2-5; tentatively, D is TRBD2 (5 bases). The CDR3 contains 14 residues. Trimming shortened V by 1 base and J by 6 bases, and 12 bases separated the two germline ends. Germline CDR1 and CDR2: SGHVS and FNYEAQ.

This clonotype was detected ten times or more. The chain is built from TRBV4-3 and TRBJ2-5; 7 bases are a match to TRBD2. Germline loops: CDR1 LGHNA, CDR2 YSLEER. The ends lost 5 bases at V and 5 bases at J; junction bases unmatched: 11. The CDR3 contains 15 residues. The CDR3 loop reads CASSSAGGRGETQYF. CDR3 nucleotide sequence: TGCGCCAGCAGCTCCGCCGGCGGGAGAGGGGAGACCCAGTACTTC.

The rearrangement links TRBV7-9 to TRBJ2-2; D is undetermined. This CDR3 spans 17 amino acids. With 6 bases removed from V and 1 base from J, the gap between germline ends came to 18 bases. Per germline, CDR1 SEHNR and CDR2 FQNEAQ (reference sequence). The CDR3 sequence: CASSPGTVTKNTGELFF. DNA for the CDR3: TGTGCCAGCAGTCCAGGCACAGTAACGAAGAACACCGGGGAGCTGTTTTTT.

This clonotype has just a few counts. The chain recombines TRBV10-3 with TRBJ2-2, with TRBD1 matching 7 bases. Per germline, CDR1 ENHRY and CDR2 SYGVKD. Germline trimming cut 10 bases from V and 0 bases from J; bases unmatched to any gene: 5. CDR3 length equals 14 residues. CDR3 sequence reads: CATFRGSNTGELFF. The CDR3 DNA sequence: TGTGCCACGTTCAGGGGGTCGAACACCGGGGAGCTGTTTTTT.

This clonotype occurred a few times. V and J are TRBV20-1 and TRBJ2-7; tentative D call: TRBD2 (6 bases). V was clipped by 5 bases and J by 0 bases, with 11 bases between them. This CDR3 has 13 residues. The germline V gene has CDR1 DFQATT and CDR2 SNEGSKA (reference sequence). The CDR3 DNA sequence: TGCAGTGCTGCAGACGGGAGCTCCTACGAGCAGTACTTC. This sequence encodes CSAADGSSYEQYF.

The rearrangement uses TRBV10-3 and TRBJ2-7; D gene uncertain. The CDR3 has 15 residues. CDR1 and CDR2 (germline): ENHRY, SYGVKD. V lost 4 bases and J lost 2, with 15 bases in between. Here the CDR3 DNA reads TGTGCCATCAGTGGGGCCGGTCGTGTGGCCTACGAGCAGTACTTC. Translated, it gives CAISGAGRVAYEQYF.

This clonotype was recorded a few times. The chain's CDR3 is CASSFTTNQETQYF. CDR3 in DNA: TGTGCCAGCAGTTTTACGACTAACCAAGAGACCCAGTACTTC. J is TRBJ2-5 and V is TRBV12-3 or TRBV12-4; a weak D match, TRBD2 (5 bases). Trimming took 3 bases from V and 0 from J, leaving 8 bases between them. The CDR3 runs 14 residues.

The rearrangement uses TRBV7-2 and TRBJ2-3; D is perhaps TRBD2 (5 bases). The germline CDR1 and CDR2 sequences are SGHTA and FQGNSA. The CDR3 consists of 13 residues. Trimming stripped 6 bases from V and 2 bases from J, with 9 bases between. DNA for the CDR3: TGTGCCAGCAGGAGCGGATCCACAGATACGCAGTATTTT. Its protein product is CASRSGSTDTQYF.

Only a few counts were recorded for this clonotype. The CDR3 is CATSFPGKGFAEAFF. The DNA of the CDR3 is TGTGCCACCAGTTTTCCAGGGAAGGGTTTCGCTGAAGCTTTCTTT. The chain joins TRBV15 to TRBJ1-1; the D gene is possibly TRBD1 (5 bases). The germline V gene encodes CDR1 LNHNV and CDR2 YYDKDF (reference sequence). V was shortened by 6 bases and J by 6 bases, with 20 bases between the two germline ends. CDR3 length equals 15 residues.

The CDR3 nucleotides read TGTGCCAGCAGCTCACGGGAGGAGGGTAACTACGAGCAGTACTTC. Residues: CASSSREEGNYEQYF. The V and J genes are TRBV7-2 and TRBJ2-7; 7 positions agree with TRBD2. The CDR3 contains 15 residues. Germline V gives CDR1 SGHTA, CDR2 FQGNSA. Unmatched junction bases numbered 9, after V lost 4 bases and J lost 3 bases. The complete variable domain, with remaining parts taken from reference TRBV7-2 and TRBJ2-7, reads GAGVSQSPSNKVTEKGKDVELRCDPISGHTALYWYRQSLGQGLEFLIYFQGNSAPDKSGLPSDRFSAERTGGSVSTLTIQRTQQEDSAVYLCASSSREEGNYEQYFGPGTRLTVT.

The chain couples TRBV29-1 to TRBJ2-5; a possible D gene is TRBD1 (6 bases). Germline V lookup: CDR1 SQVTM, CDR2 ANQGSEA. The CDR3 totals 12 residues. V was shortened by 5 bases and J by 5 bases, with 12 bases between the two germline ends. The CDR3 region has the DNA TGCAGCGTTCCCAGGGGTGGGGAGACCCAGTACTTC. It is translated as CSVPRGGETQYF.

The V call is TRBV5-1, the J call TRBJ1-1; D call uncertain. CDR1 is SGHRS and CDR2 is YFSETQ in the germline V gene. V lost 1 base and J lost 1, with 8 bases in between. The CDR3 has 14 amino acids. In DNA form, the CDR3 reads TGCGCCAGCAGCTTGTGGGGTACGAACACTGAAGCTTTCTTT. This gives the protein CASSLWGTNTEAFF.

The rearrangement uses TRBV7-2 and TRBJ1-4; D is undetermined. The CDR3 spans 13 residues. The germline gives CDR1 SGHTA, CDR2 FQGNSA. Trimming removed 4 bases at V and 5 bases at J, with 8 bases between. Written as DNA, the CDR3 is TGTGCCAGCAGCTCCTTCCTGAATGAAAAACTGTTTTTT. Protein product: CASSSFLNEKLFF. The whole variable domain, filled in from reference TRBV7-2 and TRBJ1-4, reads GAGVSQSPSNKVTEKGKDVELRCDPISGHTALYWYRQSLGQGLEFLIYFQGNSAPDKSGLPSDRFSAERTGGSVSTLTIQRTQQEDSAVYLCASSSFLNEKLFFGSGTQLSVL.

The chain carries TRBV29-1 and TRBJ2-7; D gene uncertain. This CDR3 spans 12 amino acids. V lost 6 bases and J 6 bases, leaving 15 bases between the germline ends. CDR1 is SQVTM and CDR2 is ANQGSEA in the germline V gene. CDR3 nucleotide sequence: TGCAGCGTAAGGGCGGTTTCATTCGAGCAGTACTTC. It encodes CSVRAVSFEQYF.

This clonotype was seen repeatedly, ten times or more. This chain uses TRBV18 with TRBJ2-3, with 10 bases lining up with TRBD2. The CDR3 is 16 amino acids. The junction had 11 bases not matched to a gene; V was cut back by 6 bases and J by 5 bases. Germline-derived CDR1 and CDR2 are KGHSH and LQKENI. CDR3 in amino acids: CASSRRLAGDGDTQYF. CDR3 DNA: TGTGCCAGCTCTCGGCGGCTAGCGGGAGATGGAGATACGCAGTATTTT.

This clonotype came up a few times. The V call is TRBV7-3, the J call TRBJ2-5; the D gene is possibly TRBD2 (6 bases). The CDR3 consists of 15 residues. V was shortened by 3 bases and J by 5 bases, with 16 bases between the two germline ends. CDR1 is SGHTA, CDR2 FQGTGA, per germline. The CDR3 loop reads CASSFGGTRGETQYF. CDR3 bases: TGTGCCAGCAGCTTCGGGGGTACCCGAGGGGAGACCCAGTACTTC.

The chain recombines TRBV6-6 with TRBJ2-3; D may correspond to TRBD1 or TRBD2 (6 bases each). This CDR3 has 13 residues. The V end was cut by 7 bases, the J end by 6 bases, with 14 bases between. Germline lookup yields CDR1 MNHNY and CDR2 SVGAGI (reference sequence). The CDR3 spells CASILTGADTQYF. CDR3 sequence (DNA): TGTGCCAGCATTCTAACGGGGGCCGATACGCAGTATTTT.

This CDR3 reads CASSVGARGQHNEQFF. CDR3 DNA sequence: TGTGCCAGCAGTGTGGGGGCGCGGGGACAGCACAATGAGCAGTTCTTC. The chain links TRBV25-1 to TRBJ2-1; possible D gene TRBD1, 7 bases. The CDR3 covers 16 residues. The V and J ends lost 4 bases and 5 bases respectively, with 18 bases between them. Germline V lookup: CDR1 MGHDK, CDR2 SYGVNS.

This rearrangement joins TRBV29-1 to TRBJ2-1; D is unclear. The CDR3 sequence is 11 residues long. The germline CDR1 and CDR2 sequences are SQVTM and ANQGSEA. V shed 7 bases and J shed 10 bases, with 14 bases lying between them. The DNA of the CDR3 is TGCAGCGCAGCTAGGAAGGTGGAGCAGTTCTTC. Protein: CSAARKVEQFF.

The chain has TRBV7-2 and TRBJ2-5; no definite D call. The CDR3 totals 13 residues. V was cut by 4 bases and J by 1 base, with 7 bases left in between. Germline CDR1 reads SGHTA; CDR2 reads FQGNSA. Written as DNA, the CDR3 is TGTGCCAGCAGCTGGCTAGTCCAAGAGACCCAGTACTTC. Residues: CASSWLVQETQYF. Drawing the rest from reference TRBV7-2 and TRBJ2-5, the complete variable domain is GAGVSQSPSNKVTEKGKDVELRCDPISGHTALYWYRQSLGQGLEFLIYFQGNSAPDKSGLPSDRFSAERTGGSVSTLTIQRTQQEDSAVYLCASSWLVQETQYFGPGTRLLVL.

This clonotype was found a few times. This chain links TRBV24-1 with TRBJ2-2, with D perhaps matching TRBD2 (5 bases). The CDR3 contains 12 residues. Trimming removed 9 bases at V and 7 bases at J, with 11 bases between. Looked up from germline, CDR1 is KGHDR and CDR2 is SFDVKD. The CDR3 DNA sequence: TGTGCCACCGGAGGCGCATACGGGGAGCTGTTTTTT. This translates into CATGGAYGELFF.

This clonotype has more than one count but fewer than ten. This chain joins TRBV11-2 and TRBJ2-6, with 11 nucleotides matching TRBD2. Germline V gives CDR1 SGHAT, CDR2 FQNNGV. The CDR3 loop spans 20 amino acids. Germline trimming cut 5 bases from V and 4 bases from J; bases unmatched to any gene: 16. The CDR3 reads CASSQVPPLAGVLGANVLTF. CDR3 bases: TGTGCCAGCAGCCAGGTGCCCCCACTAGCGGGAGTTTTAGGGGCCAACGTCCTGACTTTC.

The chain joins TRBV12-3 or TRBV12-4 to TRBJ2-5; unclear D gene. The ends were cut back, 1 base at V and 5 bases at J, with 11 bases in the middle. The CDR3 contains 14 residues. CDR3 sequence (DNA): TGTGCCAGCAGTTTAGAGTTCGGGCACGAGACCCAGTACTTC. This translates into CASSLEFGHETQYF.

Here the CDR3 DNA reads TGTGCCAGCAGCCCTTACATATACCAAGAGACCCAGTACTTC. It encodes CASSPYIYQETQYF. The chain employs TRBV14 and TRBJ2-5; D is unresolved. Trimming removed 4 bases from V and 0 bases from J, with 9 bases in between. The germline V gene encodes CDR1 SGHDN and CDR2 FVKESK. The CDR3 spans 14 residues.

This clonotype has just a few counts. This chain connects TRBV20-1 to TRBJ2-5, with 10 bases identical to TRBD2. The ends lost 2 bases at V and 2 bases at J; junction bases unmatched: 2. CDR3 length: 14 amino acids. Germline loops: CDR1 DFQATT, CDR2 SNEGSKA (reference sequence). The CDR3 loop is CSARLLAGQETQYF. For the CDR3, the DNA is TGCAGTGCTAGATTACTAGCGGGACAAGAGACCCAGTACTTC.

V usage is TRBV27 and J usage is TRBJ2-4; tentative D call: TRBD2 (5 bases). V lost 3 bases and J lost 6, with 18 bases in between. The CDR3 is 16 residues long. Germline assignment: CDR1 MNHEY and CDR2 SMNVEV (reference sequence). CDR3 coding DNA: TGTGCCAGCAGTTTTAATGGGGAGCAGCCGCCAAACATTCAGTACTTC. Translated: CASSFNGEQPPNIQYF.

This clonotype has just a few counts. This sequence joins TRBV20-1 and TRBJ2-7, with 7 bases aligning to TRBD2. This CDR3 has 14 amino acids. The germline V gene has CDR1 DFQATT and CDR2 SNEGSKA (reference sequence). J lost 3 bases, V lost 5 bases, and 10 bases had no gene match. This CDR3 is CSASTSGRLYEQYF. The CDR3 DNA is TGCAGTGCTTCGACATCCGGGAGGCTCTACGAGCAGTACTTC.

This sequence joins TRBV7-9 and TRBJ2-7, with D possibly being TRBD1 (5 bases). V dropped 1 base and J dropped 6 bases, with 10 bases sitting between them. CDR1 and CDR2 from the germline V gene are SEHNR and FQNEAQ (reference sequence). The CDR3 covers 13 residues. The CDR3 reads CASSLGGWGEQYF. The CDR3 coding sequence is TGTGCCAGCAGCTTAGGGGGCTGGGGCGAGCAGTACTTC.